This record concerns one TCR beta chain sequence. This sample was included in a study of blood T cell repertoires in COVID-19. On the study more broadly: Acute and convalescent COVID-19 specimens originated in the United States, Italy and Spain.

This CDR3 has 13 amino acids. Germline-derived CDR1 and CDR2 are SGHTS and YDEGEE. After removal of 2 bases from V and 7 bases from J, the junction contained 3 bases not matched to a gene. Generated by immunoSEQ multiplex PCR, the TCRdb table keeps only in-frame clones and is missing some. The data contain 400,000 to 500,000 clones, more than 80% of them seen just once; the ten biggest clones take up more than 1.4%. The rearrangement joins TRBV5-8 to TRBJ1-1, with 9 bases identical to TRBD1. The clonotype originates from a woman in her twenties or thirties with active or convalescent COVID-19. The sample was peripheral blood. For the CDR3, the DNA is TGTGCCAGCAGCTTCTCGACAGGGGGTGAAGCTTTCTTT. Amino acids: CASSFSTGGEAFF. The entire variable domain, with the rest obtained from reference TRBV5-8 and TRBJ1-1, is as follows: EAGVTQSPTHLIKTRGQQATLRCSPISGHTSVYWYQQALGLGLQFLLWYDEGEERNRGNFPPRFSGRQFPNYSSELNVNALELEDSALYLCASSFSTGGEAFFGQGTRLTVV.